A few counts support the clone carrying this T cell receptor beta chain. The second PCR ran about 6 to 12 cycles with a sample-barcoded 5' primer and J-beta primers. Through a template-switch adaptor with 12 random nucleotides, each cDNA molecule received a tag. Each CDR3 protein is one row after TCRdb ran MiXCR on the 5' RACE reads. The sample has 1.6 million or so distinct CDR3 sequences, 30% to 40% seen once; the top ten hold about 10%. This sample is drawn from a study of blood T cells in healthy people across ages. Individuals who donated were healthy Caucasians from Russia aged roughly 6 to 95. Investigators took approximately 10 milliliters of peripheral blood from every donor. Each sample provided at least 5.5 micrograms of extracted total RNA. Germline CDR1 is SGHTA and CDR2 is FQGNSA. V was clipped by 8 bases and J by 6 bases, with 16 bases between them. The CDR3 length is 13 residues.

The source material was blood. The chain uses TRBV7-2 and TRBJ1-2; tentatively, D is TRBD1 (6 bases). The origin of this receptor is a woman aged 30 to 39 in good health. The CDR3 region is CASGRTVLHGYTF. CDR3 in DNA: TGTGCCAGCGGTCGGACAGTCCTTCATGGCTACACCTTC.